These T cell receptor beta chains were read from a single sample in a study of T cell responses to AZD1222 COVID-19 vaccine. The repertoire was sequenced with immunoSEQ multiplex PCR; TCRdb's copy has only in-frame clones and lacks some. This sample has more than 110,000 clones; approximately 90% occur once, and the top ten carry approximately 2.8%. The sample here was peripheral blood, taken 28 days after the second AZD1222 dose. The receptors stem from an adult who received the AZD1222 COVID-19 vaccine. CDR3s include the opening cysteine and the closing phenylalanine or tryptophan. D genes are given only for firm matches. A clone size is listed for some rows: how often the clone was seen (once, few, many), or a class if it is expanded.

>TRBD1|TRBJ2-7|NA|TRBV10-3
CAAAPPGQRYYEQYF
TGTGCCGCAGCCCCCCCGGGACAGCGTTACTACGAGCAGTACTTC
>NA|TRBJ1-2|NA|TRBV3-1/TRBV3-2
CASSQDRAINYGYTF
TGTGCCAGCAGCCAAGATCGAGCGATAAACTATGGCTACACCTTC
>NA|TRBJ2-5|NA|TRBV9
CASSVGFGETQYF
TGTGCCAGCAGCGTGGGGTTCGGAGAGACCCAGTACTTC
>NA|TRBJ1-2|NA|TRBV30
CAWRDSGFNYGYTF
TGTGCCTGGAGGGACAGTGGGTTTAACTATGGCTACACCTTC
>TRBD2|TRBJ2-1|NA|TRBV3-1/TRBV3-2
CASSSRGEYNEQFF
TGTGCCAGCAGCAGCCGGGGGGAGTACAATGAGCAGTTCTTC
>TRBD1|TRBJ2-4|NA|TRBV29-1
CSVRGTANDVQYF
TGCAGCGTGCGTGGGACAGCCAATGACGTTCAGTACTTC
>NA|TRBJ1-5|NA|TRBV28
CASSYGQPTNQPQHF
TGTGCCAGCAGTTATGGACAACCCACGAATCAGCCCCAGCATTTT
>NA|TRBJ2-5|NA|TRBV28
CASSPFSGQETQYF
TGTGCCAGCAGTCCCTTCTCAGGGCAAGAGACCCAGTACTTC
>NA|TRBJ1-2|once|TRBV6-2/TRBV6-3
CASSYEALGFRGYTF
TGTGCCAGCAGTTACGAGGCGCTGGGATTTAGGGGCTACACCTTC
>TRBD2|TRBJ2-5|NA|TRBV15
CATSSLAGLETQYF
TGTGCCACCAGCAGCCTAGCGGGGCTAGAGACCCAGTACTTC
>TRBD1|TRBJ2-7|NA|TRBV6-5
CASSYGDRSVYEQYF
TGTGCCAGCAGTTACGGGGACAGAAGCGTTTACGAGCAGTACTTC
>TRBD2|TRBJ2-1|NA|TRBV6-4
CASRTSEGSYNEQFF
TGTGCCAGCAGGACTAGCGAGGGCTCCTACAATGAGCAGTTCTTC
>TRBD1|TRBJ1-3|once|TRBV7-8
CASSSRQGGSGNTIYF
TGTGCCAGCAGCTCCCGACAGGGCGGGTCTGGAAACACCATATATTTT
>NA|TRBJ2-7|NA|TRBV21-1
CAKPGVLDRVRFYEQYF
TGTGCCAAACCTGGAGTTCTAGACAGGGTTAGGTTCTACGAGCAGTACTTC
>NA|TRBJ1-2|NA|TRBV28
CASSSPPQPGVRDYGYTF
TGTGCCAGCAGCTCCCCCCCGCAGCCGGGTGTGCGAGACTATGGCTACACCTTC
>TRBD1|TRBJ1-2|NA|TRBV6-5
CASSYGQGGNYGYTF
TGTGCCAGCAGTTACGGGCAGGGGGGAAACTATGGCTACACCTTC
>NA|TRBJ1-1|NA|TRBV7-9
CASSQAEGRGEAFF
TGTGCCAGCAGCCAGGCGGAGGGTCGGGGTGAAGCTTTCTTT
>TRBD2|TRBJ2-1|once|TRBV6-2/TRBV6-3
CASSDLAGANNEQFF
TGTGCCAGCAGCGACCTAGCGGGGGCTAATAATGAGCAGTTCTTC
>NA|TRBJ1-1|once|TRBV6-5
CASSIRQSTATEAFF
TGTGCCAGCAGTATCAGGCAGAGTACGGCAACTGAAGCTTTCTTT
>NA|TRBJ2-1|NA|TRBV19
CASSIMAGRSGEQFF
TGTGCCAGTAGTATTATGGCAGGGCGGTCGGGTGAGCAGTTCTTC
>NA|TRBJ2-1|NA|TRBV7-2
CASSPDVAYNEQFF
TGTGCCAGCAGCCCCGACGTCGCCTACAATGAGCAGTTCTTC
>NA|TRBJ2-7|NA|TRBV7-2
CASSLAENVKYF
TGTGCCAGCAGCTTAGCAGAGAACGTAAAGTACTTC
>NA|TRBJ1-3|NA|TRBV5-4
CASSLLGERAGNTIYF
TGTGCCAGCAGCTTACTAGGGGAACGGGCTGGAAACACCATATATTTT
>NA|TRBJ1-1|NA|TRBV5-1
CASSTTWTSGDAEAFF
TGCGCCAGCAGCACTACTTGGACGTCAGGGGACGCTGAAGCTTTCTTT
>TRBD1|TRBJ1-2|NA|TRBV29-1
CSAGQGSGYTF
TGCAGCGCTGGACAGGGAAGCGGCTACACCTTC
>NA|TRBJ1-4|NA|TRBV5-1
CASSLEQEEKLFF
TGCGCCAGCAGCTTGGAACAGGAAGAAAAACTGTTTTTT
>NA|TRBJ1-1|NA|TRBV4-3
CASSQDRQGGTEAFF
TGCGCCAGCAGCCAAGATCGGCAGGGCGGCACTGAAGCTTTCTTT
>TRBD1|TRBJ1-2|once|TRBV19
CASSMDSQGRNYGYTF
TGTGCCAGTAGTATGGATTCACAGGGGAGGAACTATGGCTACACCTTC
>TRBD1|TRBJ2-2|once|TRBV7-3
CASRWTGGTGELFF
TGTGCCAGCAGATGGACAGGGGGCACCGGGGAGCTGTTTTTT
>NA|TRBJ2-7|NA|TRBV5-1
CASSLGTTGAYEQYF
TGCGCCAGCAGCTTGGGAACGACAGGAGCCTACGAGCAGTACTTC
>NA|TRBJ2-2|NA|TRBV12-3/TRBV12-4
CASSNSGPGELFF
TGTGCCAGCAGCAACAGCGGGCCCGGGGAGCTGTTTTTT
>NA|TRBJ1-6|NA|TRBV4-2
CASSQAVGEYNSPLHF
TGTGCCAGCAGCCAAGCGGTAGGGGAATATAATTCACCCCTCCACTTT
>TRBD1|TRBJ1-2|once|TRBV7-8
CASSQNDRGGYTF
TGTGCCAGCAGTCAGAATGACAGGGGCGGCTACACCTTC
>NA|TRBJ2-2|once|TRBV18
CASSRALRGGELFF
TGTGCCAGCTCGCGGGCACTCCGGGGCGGGGAGCTGTTTTTT
>TRBD2|TRBJ2-3|NA|TRBV5-6
CASSLFPGGSLDTQYF
TGTGCCAGCAGCTTGTTCCCGGGAGGAAGCTTAGATACGCAGTATTTT
>TRBD1|TRBJ1-3|NA|TRBV7-2
CASSADRGTGNTIYF
TGTGCCAGCAGTGCTGACAGGGGGACTGGAAACACCATATATTTT
>NA|TRBJ1-6|NA|TRBV3-1/TRBV3-2
CASSFRATFPPGALHF
TGTGCCAGCAGCTTCCGGGCTACATTCCCCCCGGGGGCCCTCCACTTT
>NA|TRBJ1-6|NA|TRBV2
CASSVDSNSPLHF
TGTGCCAGCAGTGTTGACAGTAATTCACCCCTCCACTTT
>NA|TRBJ1-1|NA|TRBV18
CASSPPALTEAFF
TGTGCCAGCTCACCGCCGGCGCTCACTGAAGCTTTCTTT
>TRBD2|TRBJ2-3|NA|TRBV11-2
CASSMTSGYTDTQYF
TGTGCCAGCAGCATGACTAGCGGGTACACAGATACGCAGTATTTT
>TRBD2|TRBJ2-1|NA|TRBV9
CASNPLAGGPHEQFF
TGTGCCAGCAACCCACTAGCGGGGGGGCCCCATGAGCAGTTCTTC
>NA|TRBJ2-4|once|TRBV28
CASSLQNIQYF
TGTGCCAGCAGTTTACAGAACATTCAGTACTTC
>NA|TRBJ1-1|NA|TRBV30
CAWRMGFHTEAFF
TGTGCCTGGAGGATGGGATTCCACACTGAAGCTTTCTTT
>NA|TRBJ1-3|NA|TRBV9
CASSVQGISGNTIYF
TGTGCCAGCAGCGTACAGGGGATTTCTGGAAACACCATATATTTT
>NA|TRBJ2-3|NA|TRBV4-1
CASSPFSSVGTDTQYF
TGCGCCAGCAGCCCATTCTCTAGCGTAGGCACAGATACGCAGTATTTT
>NA|TRBJ1-2|NA|TRBV19
CASRQTGTGEYGYTF
TGTGCCAGTAGGCAAACCGGGACTGGGGAATATGGCTACACCTTC
>NA|TRBJ1-5|NA|TRBV27
CASSTIGGQPQHF
TGTGCCAGCAGTACGATCGGGGGACAGCCCCAGCATTTT
>NA|TRBJ1-1|NA|TRBV11-1
CASSSPGSPEAFF
TGTGCCAGCAGTTCCCCAGGGTCCCCTGAAGCTTTCTTT
>NA|TRBJ2-1|NA|TRBV20-1
CSARDWNEQFF
TGCAGTGCTAGAGACTGGAATGAGCAGTTCTTC
>NA|TRBJ1-4|NA|TRBV28
CASQGVNEKLFF
TGTGCCTCGCAAGGGGTTAATGAAAAACTGTTTTTT
>NA|TRBJ1-6|NA|TRBV11-3
CASSPTGTSLSPLHF
TGTGCCAGCAGCCCCACCGGGACATCTCTTTCACCCCTCCACTTT
>NA|TRBJ1-3|NA|TRBV9
CASAREAGLPLQRNTIYF
TGTGCCAGCGCCCGGGAAGCAGGGCTCCCTTTGCAGCGAAACACCATATATTTT
>NA|TRBJ2-2|NA|TRBV11-3
CASSLVEGDTGELFF
TGTGCCAGCAGCTTAGTGGAAGGGGATACCGGGGAGCTGTTTTTT